These 19 T cell receptor beta chains originate from one sample sequenced in a study of T-cell reconstitution after alpha-beta-depleted transplantation in children. Library preparation (for TCRbeta) was performed with unique molecular identifiers. TCRdb analysed the PCR reads with MiXCR anew, one entry per CDR3 protein. This table has roughly 220,000 distinct CDR3 sequences, 12% appearing once. Source: PBMCs from the stem cell graft donor, taken from the stem cell graft. Receptors were obtained from a human donor who donated a stem cell graft to a child with acute lymphoblastic leukemia.

This clonotype was observed many times. The V call is TRBV3-1, the J call TRBJ2-1; no clear D gene. From germline, CDR1 is LGHDT and CDR2 YNNKEL (reference sequence). The V and J ends lost 5 bases and 7 bases respectively, with 12 bases between them. CDR3 length: 13 residues. This chain's CDR3 is CASSGVPRNEQFF. The CDR3 bases are TGTGCCAGCAGCGGAGTCCCGAGGAATGAGCAGTTCTTC.

On this clonotype: The CDR3 end shows no conserved phenylalanine or tryptophan, and so a read error is likely. V gene TRBV29-1 combines with J gene TRBJ2-3, with D possibly being TRBD1 or TRBD2 (5 bases each). The CDR3 covers 15 residues. Trimming shortened V by 0 bases and J by 6 bases, and 16 bases separated the two germline ends. Germline values: CDR1 SQVTM, CDR2 ANQGSEA. CDR3 in DNA: TGCAGCGTTGAAGACTCGCTGGGGGTTTCCGATACGCAGTATTTG. Translating it yields CSVEDSLGVSDTQYL.

This clonotype was picked up many times. This rearrangement joins TRBV15 to TRBJ2-3; tentatively, D is TRBD1 or TRBD2 (5 bases each). This CDR3 has 14 amino acids. The V gene's germline CDR1 is LNHNV and CDR2 YYDKDF (reference sequence). The V end was cut by 2 bases, the J end by 6 bases, with 12 bases between. In DNA form, the CDR3 reads TGTGCCACCAGCAGATCCGGGGCTCGGGATACGCAGTATTTT. It encodes CATSRSGARDTQYF. Variable domain in full (rest from reference TRBV15 and TRBJ2-3): DAMVIQNPRYQVTQFGKPVTLSCSQTLNHNVMYWYQQKSSQAPKLLFHYYDKDFNNEADTPDNFQSRRPNTSFCFLDIRSPGLGDTAMYLCATSRSGARDTQYFGPGTRLTVL.

Remarks on this clonotype: This sequence may be a read error, since a much larger clone differs from it by one base. The chain joins TRBV19 to TRBJ2-1, with D perhaps matching TRBD1 or TRBD2 (5 bases each). Germline lookup yields CDR1 LNHDA and CDR2 SQIVND (reference sequence). This CDR3 has 15 residues. V lost 3 bases and J lost 7, with 16 bases in between. DNA of the CDR3: TGTGCCAGTAGTATCGAGAGGGTAAGGGGTAATGAGCAGTTCTTC. Its translation is CASSIERVRGNEQFF. Full variable domain (missing parts from reference TRBV19 and TRBJ2-1): DGGITQSPKYLFRKEGQNVTLSCEQNLNHDAMYWYRQDPGQGLRLIYYSQIVNDFQKGDIAEGYSVSREKKESFPLTVTSAQKNPTAFYLCASSIERVRGNEQFFGPGTRLTVL.

This clonotype was observed at least ten times. The chain uses TRBV4-3 and TRBJ1-1; 7 nucleotides align to TRBD1. Trimming took 1 base from V and 3 from J; bases not matched to a gene: 5. Germline V lookup: CDR1 LGHNA, CDR2 YSLEER. CDR3 length: 15 amino acids. CDR3 protein: CASSQGYRGDTEAFF. The CDR3 DNA sequence: TGCGCCAGCAGCCAAGGATACAGGGGAGACACTGAAGCTTTCTTT.

This clonotype was counted ten times or more. The chain has TRBV11-2 and TRBJ2-3, with D possibly TRBD1 on 6 matching bases. Germline V lookup: CDR1 SGHAT, CDR2 FQNNGV. The CDR3 has 16 amino acids. Trimming removed 0 bases at V and 2 bases at J, with 12 bases between. The CDR3 region is CASSLESRGITDTQYF. Here the CDR3 DNA reads TGTGCCAGCAGCTTAGAATCCAGGGGTATCACAGATACGCAGTATTTT.

This clonotype was picked up many times. This chain joins TRBV7-9 and TRBJ2-7; D is undetermined. The length of the CDR3 is 13 residues. CDR1 is SEHNR and CDR2 is FQNEAQ in the germline V gene (reference sequence). Trimming left V 0 bases short and J 5 bases short, with 8 bases between. The CDR3 loop reads CASSLAGSHEQYF. The CDR3 bases are TGTGCCAGCAGCTTAGCGGGTTCGCACGAGCAGTACTTC.

This clonotype was counted at least ten times. This chain connects TRBV29-1 to TRBJ2-7, with 7 bases aligning to TRBD1. CDR3 length: 14 amino acids. J was trimmed by 6 bases and V by 6 bases; bases with no gene match: 14. CDR1 and CDR2 (germline): SQVTM, ANQGSEA. This CDR3 reads CSVAGTAPSREQYF. In DNA, the CDR3 is TGCAGCGTCGCCGGGACAGCACCCTCTCGCGAGCAGTACTTC.

This clonotype appeared many times. The rearrangement uses TRBV2 and TRBJ2-1, with 8 bases aligning to TRBD2. With V trimmed by 3 bases and J by 9 bases, 4 bases remained unmatched. The CDR3 is 13 residues long. The germline gives CDR1 SNHLY, CDR2 FYNNEI. The CDR3 loop is CASSEGLVGEQFF. CDR3 in DNA: TGTGCCAGCAGTGAGGGACTAGTCGGTGAGCAGTTCTTC. Using reference TRBV2 and TRBJ2-1 for the parts outside the CDR3, the full variable domain is EPEVTQTPSHQVTQMGQEVILRCVPISNHLYFYWYRQILGQKVEFLVSFYNNEISEKSEIFDDQFSVERPDGSNFTLKIRSTKLEDSAMYFCASSEGLVGEQFFGPGTRLTVL.

This clonotype occurred many times. The gene calls are TRBV20-1 and TRBJ2-1; 10 bases line up with TRBD2. The germline gives CDR1 DFQATT, CDR2 SNEGSKA (reference sequence). The V segment lost 1 base and the J segment 2 bases; nucleotides outside the gene matches: 5. There are 16 residues in the CDR3. The CDR3 DNA reads TGCAGTGCTAGAGTGGAAGCGGGAGGGCCCTACAATGAGCAGTTCTTC. Its protein is CSARVEAGGPYNEQFF.

This clonotype was recorded at least ten times. The chain recombines TRBV27 with TRBJ1-5; TRBD1 aligns across 7 bases. Germline CDR1 reads MNHEY; CDR2 reads SMNVEV (reference sequence). With V trimmed by 2 bases and J by 4 bases, 5 bases remained unmatched. The CDR3 is made up of 15 amino acids. CDR3 residues: CASSLRPGGNQPQHF. The CDR3, as DNA: TGTGCCAGCAGTTTACGTCCAGGGGGGAATCAGCCCCAGCATTTT.

The table lists this clonotype with many counts. The J gene is TRBJ2-2, the V gene TRBV20-1; D is uncertain. The V end lost 0 bases, the J end lost 0 bases, and 11 bases lay between the germline ends. In germline, CDR1 is DFQATT, CDR2 SNEGSKA (reference sequence). The CDR3 has 16 residues. CDR3 coding DNA: TGCAGTGCTAGAGATTGGCTTCCCGCGAACACCGGGGAGCTGTTTTTT. This encodes CSARDWLPANTGELFF.

This clonotype was detected many times. The chain recombines TRBV5-8 with TRBJ1-1; D possibly corresponds to TRBD1 (6 bases). In germline, CDR1 is SGHTS, CDR2 YDEGEE. V lost 0 bases, J lost 4 bases, and 13 bases lay in between. The CDR3 contains 15 residues. The CDR3 coding sequence is TGTGCCAGCAGCTTGGACAGGGAACTACGCACTGAAGCTTTCTTT. Its protein is CASSLDRELRTEAFF.

In the case of this clonotype: Given a much more abundant clone one base away, this may be a read error. The V gene is TRBV5-1, the J gene TRBJ2-1; a weak D match, TRBD1 (6 bases). Germline CDR1 reads SGHRS; CDR2 reads YFSETQ. The CDR3 has 15 amino acids. Between the trimmed V and J ends, which lost 4 bases and 6 bases, there was a span of 17 bases. The DNA for the CDR3 is TGCGCCAGCAGCCTTAACTACAGGGAAACCAATGAGCAGTTCTTC. As protein: CASSLNYRETNEQFF.

This clonotype was seen repeatedly, ten times or more. V usage is TRBV5-1 and J usage is TRBJ2-3; TRBD1 agrees at 7 bases. Germline CDR1 reads SGHRS; CDR2 reads YFSETQ. V was clipped by 3 bases and J by 6 bases; unmatched bases: 16. The CDR3 contains 17 residues. CDR3 protein: CASSYRTGSRLLDTQYF. CDR3 coding DNA: TGCGCCAGCAGCTACCGGACAGGATCGAGACTCTTGGATACGCAGTATTTT. The entire variable domain, with the rest obtained from reference TRBV5-1 and TRBJ2-3, is as follows: KAGVTQTPRYLIKTRGQQVTLSCSPISGHRSVSWYQQTPGQGLQFLFEYFSETQRNKGNFPGRFSGRQFSNSRSEMNVSTLELGDSALYLCASSYRTGSRLLDTQYFGPGTRLTVL.

This clonotype was detected many times. The V call is TRBV20-1, the J call TRBJ2-5, with D unresolved. The CDR3 is made up of 12 amino acids. Germline CDR1 is DFQATT and CDR2 is SNEGSKA (reference sequence). Trimming removed 3 bases from V and 5 bases from J, with 10 bases in between. CDR3 nucleotide sequence: TGCAGTGCTAGGGCCCAGGCGGAGACCCAGTACTTC. Residues: CSARAQAETQYF.

At least ten counts were recorded for this clonotype. This rearrangement joins TRBV11-2 to TRBJ2-3, with 7 bases that match TRBD2. The V segment lost 10 bases and the J segment 4 bases; nucleotides outside the gene matches: 5. Germline lookup yields CDR1 SGHAT and CDR2 FQNNGV. The CDR3 spans 12 residues. Here the CDR3 reads CATRLAADTQYF. The CDR3 region has the DNA TGTGCCACCCGACTAGCCGCAGATACGCAGTATTTT.

This clonotype occurred many times. V and J are TRBV27 and TRBJ2-1; D gene ambiguous. Germline values: CDR1 MNHEY, CDR2 SMNVEV (reference sequence). V was shortened by 2 bases and J by 6 bases, with 8 bases between the two germline ends. This CDR3 spans 13 amino acids. The CDR3 bases are TGTGCCAGCAGTTTAGGGGTGGGCAATGAGCAGTTCTTC. Translating gives CASSLGVGNEQFF.

Written as DNA, the CDR3 is TGTGCCAGCAGCCGTATGGGGGGCGGGAGGGCCGCCGGGGAGCTGTTTTTT. Protein: CASSRMGGGRAAGELFF. V is TRBV12-3 or TRBV12-4 and J is TRBJ2-2; 9 nucleotides match TRBD2. This CDR3 spans 17 amino acids. V shed 6 bases and J 6 bases; nucleotides not matched to a gene: 14.